These 14 T cell receptor beta chains were all obtained from the same sample, sequenced in a study of T cell responses to AZD1222 COVID-19 vaccine (dated by TCRdb to the early 2020s). The sample's time point, from its label and the paper: baseline before first vaccination. The protocol used for the library was the immunoSEQ multiplex PCR assay. Drawn from immuneACCESS, this table holds only the in-frame rearrangements with V and J called that TCRdb kept. Clones are partly lost; checked studies trace under half to an unresolved V gene and leave the rest unexplained. This sample lists around 120,000 clones; roughly 90% were detected once. Together, the top ten hold roughly 1.1% of the sample. Sample: peripheral blood, taken on day 0 of AZD1222 vaccination. Every receptor here comes from an adult in good health.

The chain joins TRBV25-1 to TRBJ2-6; D may be TRBD1 (6 bases). Germline V CDR1 and CDR2: MGHDK, SYGVNS. The CDR3 has 18 residues. Trimming cost V 5 bases and J 0 bases, with 17 bases left between them. CDR3 protein: CASSKGQPGLSGANVLTF. CDR3 DNA sequence: TGTGCCAGCAGTAAGGGACAACCAGGGCTCTCTGGGGCCAACGTCCTGACTTTC. The whole variable domain, filled in from reference TRBV25-1 and TRBJ2-6, reads EADIYQTPRYLVIGTGKKITLECSQTMGHDKMYWYQQDPGMELHLIHYSYGVNSTEKGDLSSESTVSRIRTEHFPLTLESARPSHTSQYLCASSKGQPGLSGANVLTFGAGSRLTVL.

This chain's CDR3 is CATSDPGRADTQYF. In DNA form, the CDR3 reads TGTGCCACCAGTGACCCCGGGAGGGCAGATACGCAGTATTTT. The V call is TRBV24-1, the J call TRBJ2-3; 8 nucleotides line up with TRBD2. V was clipped by 4 bases and J by 4 bases; unmatched bases: 3. Germline CDR1 reads KGHDR; CDR2 reads SFDVKD. There are 14 residues in the CDR3.

CDR3 in amino acids: CASSLRVANTEAFF. For the CDR3, the DNA is TGTGCCAGCAGCTTAAGGGTCGCGAACACTGAAGCTTTCTTT. The rearrangement uses TRBV7-3 and TRBJ1-1; D is unresolved. The CDR3 spans 14 residues. Germline assignment: CDR1 SGHTA and CDR2 FQGTGA. The ends were cut back, 1 base at V and 1 base at J, with 7 bases in the middle.

This rearrangement joins TRBV4-3 to TRBJ1-1; possible D gene TRBD1, 6 bases. The V end was cut by 0 bases, the J end by 4 bases, with 15 bases between. The CDR3 is made up of 16 amino acids. Germline V lookup: CDR1 LGHNA, CDR2 YSLEER. As DNA, the CDR3 is TGCGCCAGCAGCCAAGATGTGGCAGGGGCAGGCACTGAAGCTTTCTTT. It translates to CASSQDVAGAGTEAFF.

The chain links TRBV7-9 to TRBJ1-1; D call uncertain. The CDR3 totals 13 residues. Germline V gene sequence: CDR1 SEHNR, CDR2 FQNEAQ (reference sequence). Between the trimmed V and J ends, which lost 2 bases and 5 bases, there was a span of 9 bases. CDR3 in DNA: TGTGCCAGCAGCTTAACGGAATCAACTGAAGCTTTCTTT. It codes for CASSLTESTEAFF. Using reference TRBV7-9 and TRBJ1-1 for the parts outside the CDR3, the full variable domain is DTGVSQNPRHKITKRGQNVTFRCDPISEHNRLYWYRQTLGQGPEFLTYFQNEAQLEKSRLLSDRFSAERPKGSFSTLEIQRTEQGDSAMYLCASSLTESTEAFFGQGTRLTVV.

Worth noting for this clone: Other nucleotide sequences in the sample specify the same CDR3. The chain recombines TRBV7-2 with TRBJ2-6, with D possibly TRBD1 on 5 matching bases. The germline CDR1 and CDR2 sequences are SGHTA and FQGNSA. This CDR3 comprises 16 residues. V was clipped by 5 bases and J by 0 bases, with 11 bases between them. The CDR3 sequence: CASSPQVLSGANVLTF. CDR3 DNA sequence: TGTGCCAGCAGCCCACAGGTCCTCTCTGGGGCCAACGTCCTGACTTTC.

The chain combines TRBV15 with TRBJ1-2; 11 bases map to TRBD1. The CDR3 runs 16 residues. Germline-derived CDR1 and CDR2 are LNHNV and YYDKDF (reference sequence). V was clipped by 6 bases and J by 4 bases; unmatched bases: 10. The CDR3, as DNA: TGTGCCACCAGTAGGACAGGGGGCGCGCGTAGCTATGGCTACACCTTC. Its translation: CATSRTGGARSYGYTF. The entire variable domain, with the rest obtained from reference TRBV15 and TRBJ1-2, is as follows: DAMVIQNPRYQVTQFGKPVTLSCSQTLNHNVMYWYQQKSSQAPKLLFHYYDKDFNNEADTPDNFQSRRPNTSFCFLDIRSPGLGDTAMYLCATSRTGGARSYGYTFGSGTRLTVV.

The chain recombines TRBV4-1 with TRBJ2-3, with D perhaps TRBD1 (6 bases). V lost 3 bases and J 4 bases, leaving 8 bases between the germline ends. The CDR3 sequence is 13 residues long. Germline CDR1 reads MGHRA; CDR2 reads YSYEKL. CDR3 residues: CASSQGAADTQYF. In DNA form, the CDR3 reads TGCGCCAGCAGCCAGGGGGCTGCAGATACGCAGTATTTT.

The chain employs TRBV28 and TRBJ2-7; the match to TRBD2 covers 11 bases. Germline CDR1 MDHEN, CDR2 SYDVKM. V lost 9 bases to trimming and J lost 9 bases; unmatched junction nucleotides: 13. The CDR3 totals 14 residues. The CDR3: CASLPGTSGRGQYF. The CDR3 DNA follows: TGTGCCAGTTTACCCGGGACTAGCGGTCGGGGGCAGTACTTC. The complete variable domain, with remaining parts taken from reference TRBV28 and TRBJ2-7, reads DVKVTQSSRYLVKRTGEKVFLECVQDMDHENMFWYRQDPGLGLRLIYFSYDVKMKEKGDIPEGYSVSREKKERFSLILESASTNQTSMYLCASLPGTSGRGQYFGPGTRLTVT.

The chain has TRBV12-3 or TRBV12-4 and TRBJ1-2; perhaps TRBD1 as D (6 bases). Trimming stripped 2 bases from V and 8 bases from J, with 12 bases between. This CDR3 is 13 amino acids long. CDR3 sequence (DNA): TGTGCCAGCAGTTTACCAGGACAGCTCGGCTACACCTTC. Its protein product is CASSLPGQLGYTF.

In DNA form, the CDR3 reads TGTGCCAGCAGCGGAGGTGGGTTGGGGAATGAGCAGTTCTTC. Translating gives CASSGGGLGNEQFF. The chain combines TRBV11-2 with TRBJ2-1; D possibly corresponds to TRBD2 (5 bases). Trimming took off 5 bases at V and 7 bases at J, with 15 bases between the two ends. The CDR3 consists of 14 residues. Germline CDR1 is SGHAT and CDR2 is FQNNGV.

This clone appeared a single time. The V and J genes are TRBV7-2 and TRBJ1-2; TRBD1 might be the D (6 bases). This CDR3 is built from 16 residues. Trimming took 1 base from V and 3 from J, leaving 15 bases between them. Germline CDR1 SGHTA, CDR2 FQGNSA. The CDR3 protein is CASSLVSPTGHYGYTF. The CDR3 DNA reads as TGTGCCAGCAGCTTAGTATCTCCGACAGGCCACTATGGCTACACCTTC. Drawing the rest from reference TRBV7-2 and TRBJ1-2, the complete variable domain is GAGVSQSPSNKVTEKGKDVELRCDPISGHTALYWYRQSLGQGLEFLIYFQGNSAPDKSGLPSDRFSAERTGGSVSTLTIQRTQQEDSAVYLCASSLVSPTGHYGYTFGSGTRLTVV.

The chain is built from TRBV19 and TRBJ1-2; TRBD1 matches at 11 bases. The CDR3 covers 16 residues. In germline, CDR1 is LNHDA, CDR2 SQIVND (reference sequence). The V and J ends lost 7 bases and 4 bases, in that order; junction bases with no gene match: 11. The CDR3 loop is CASTPGRTGGGYGYTF. CDR3 in DNA: TGTGCCAGTACCCCCGGGCGGACAGGGGGCGGCTATGGCTACACCTTC. Using reference TRBV19 and TRBJ1-2 for the parts outside the CDR3, the full variable domain is DGGITQSPKYLFRKEGQNVTLSCEQNLNHDAMYWYRQDPGQGLRLIYYSQIVNDFQKGDIAEGYSVSREKKESFPLTVTSAQKNPTAFYLCASTPGRTGGGYGYTFGSGTRLTVV.

The chain is built from TRBV7-3 and TRBJ1-6; TRBD1 matches 7 bases. In germline, CDR1 is SGHTA, CDR2 FQGTGA. The CDR3 is 14 residues long. V lost 5 bases, J lost 8 bases, and 6 bases stayed unmatched. CDR3 nucleotides: TGTGCCAGCAGCACCGGGACAGTTGATTCACCCCTCCACTTT. This gives the protein CASSTGTVDSPLHF.